The subject of this entry is one T cell receptor (beta chain). TCRdb keeps only in-frame clones here, not all; method: immunoSEQ multiplex PCR. Of approximately 23,000 clones listed, around 85% are singletons. The data derive from a study of radiation and T cells in renal cell carcinoma. The germline CDR1 and CDR2 sequences are SGHAT and FQNNGV. The CDR3 runs 15 residues. Trimming shortened V by 5 bases and J by 3 bases, and 16 bases separated the two germline ends. Sample time point: blood 2 weeks post-SBRT. Treatment: 15 Gy SBRT to primary tumor, nephrectomy 4 weeks later. The V call is TRBV11-2, the J call TRBJ1-2; unclear D gene. Sequences were derived from blood, sampled from a patient whose treatment included radiotherapy and nephrectomy. The receptor's source is a man aged 55-75 years with renal cell carcinoma. In DNA, the CDR3 is TGTGCCAGCAGCCTCGGGGATAGGGTTTACTATGGCTACACCTTC. Translating it yields CASSLGDRVYYGYTF.